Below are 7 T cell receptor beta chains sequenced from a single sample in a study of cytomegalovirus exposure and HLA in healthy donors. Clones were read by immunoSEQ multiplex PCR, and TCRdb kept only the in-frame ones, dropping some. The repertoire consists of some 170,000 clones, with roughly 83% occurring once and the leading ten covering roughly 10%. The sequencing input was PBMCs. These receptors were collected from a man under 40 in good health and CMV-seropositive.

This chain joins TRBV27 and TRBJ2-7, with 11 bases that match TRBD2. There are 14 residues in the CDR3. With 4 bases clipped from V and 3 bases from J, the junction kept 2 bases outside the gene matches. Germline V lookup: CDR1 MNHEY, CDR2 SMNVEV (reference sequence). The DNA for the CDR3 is TGTGCCAGCAGTTCTAGCGGGGGGCTCTACGAGCAGTACTTC. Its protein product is CASSSSGGLYEQYF.

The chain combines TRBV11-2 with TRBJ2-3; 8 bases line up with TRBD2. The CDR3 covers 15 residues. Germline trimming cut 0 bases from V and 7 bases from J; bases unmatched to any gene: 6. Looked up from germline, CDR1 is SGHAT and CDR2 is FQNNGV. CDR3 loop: CASSLDSGATHTQYF. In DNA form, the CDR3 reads TGTGCCAGCAGCTTAGATAGCGGGGCGACCCATACGCAGTATTTT.

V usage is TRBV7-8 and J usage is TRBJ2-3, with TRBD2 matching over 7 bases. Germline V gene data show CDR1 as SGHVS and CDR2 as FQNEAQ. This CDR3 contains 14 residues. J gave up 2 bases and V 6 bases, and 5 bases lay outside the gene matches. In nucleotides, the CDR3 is TGTGCCAGCAGGGCGGGGGTTCCCACAGATACGCAGTATTTT. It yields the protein CASRAGVPTDTQYF.

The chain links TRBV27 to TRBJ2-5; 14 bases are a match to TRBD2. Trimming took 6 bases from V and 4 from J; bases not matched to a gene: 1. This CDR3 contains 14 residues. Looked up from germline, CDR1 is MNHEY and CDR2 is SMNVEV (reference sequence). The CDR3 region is CASRTSGRVETQYF. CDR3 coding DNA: TGTGCCAGCAGGACTAGCGGGAGGGTAGAGACCCAGTACTTC.

CDR3 DNA sequence: TGTGCCAGCAGCTTCGGGAGGAACACTGAAGCTTTCTTT. This gives the protein CASSFGRNTEAFF. V and J are TRBV7-2 and TRBJ1-1; D ambiguous. V was pared by 3 bases and J by 1 base, with 6 bases between. CDR3 length: 13 residues. Germline V CDR1 and CDR2: SGHTA, FQGNSA.

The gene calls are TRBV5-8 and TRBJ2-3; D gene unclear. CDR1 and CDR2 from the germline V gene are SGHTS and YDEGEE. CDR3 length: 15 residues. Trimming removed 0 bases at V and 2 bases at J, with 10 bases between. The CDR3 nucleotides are TGTGCCAGCAGCTTGGCCGGTCGTACCACAGATACGCAGTATTTT. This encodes CASSLAGRTTDTQYF.

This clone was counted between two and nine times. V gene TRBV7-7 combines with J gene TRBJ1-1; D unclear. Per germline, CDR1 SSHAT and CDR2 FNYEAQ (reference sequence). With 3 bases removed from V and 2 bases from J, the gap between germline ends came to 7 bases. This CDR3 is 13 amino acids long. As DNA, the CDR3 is TGTGCCAGCAGCTTGGCAGGCAACACTGAAGCTTTCTTT. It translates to CASSLAGNTEAFF.